The T cell receptor beta chain described here comes from a study of cytomegalovirus exposure and HLA in healthy donors (dated 2017 in TCRdb). Regarding the study in general: According to an earlier analysis of 550 to 750 of the donors, about 190 million T cells yielded 90 million to 130 million unique TCR beta sequences and about 300 Gb of sequence data. An early release that covered 640 HLA-typed donors contained about 290 gigabases of sequencing data and around 80 million unique TCR sequences. The genetic ancestry cluster associated with self-reported Caucasian donors included over 80% of the approximately 430 genotyped donors. The study aimed to test whether cataloging public T cell receptors could reveal signatures of past pathogen exposure. The study profiled the T cell repertoires of 500 to 800 subjects by immunosequencing and related them to cytomegalovirus serostatus. A separate validation cohort of about 110 different subjects was used in addition to the roughly 670-subject first cohort. High-throughput TCR immunosequencing, statistical association of individual TCRs with disease status, and machine learning were combined to predict cytomegalovirus infection status. A later analysis re-analyzed previously published TCR beta repertoires from several hundred donors and added high-resolution HLA genotyping to study TCR occurrence patterns. Rather than using new phenotypic data, the later analysis identified candidate immune exposures from TCR beta sequences and from how often those sequences occurred across donors. An earlier analysis of a few hundred of the donors applied high-throughput TCR beta sequencing to assess whether each TCR beta V gene segment acted as functional or pseudogenic. Donor age, sex, ethnicity and CMV serostatus were collected together with the repertoire data. A later genetic analysis took genome-wide SNP genotypes for about 65% of the 666 donors and used that subset as a discovery cohort. Every discovery cohort repertoire had been produced on one sequencing platform. HLA typing included class I and class II loci at four-digit resolution. Typing coverage differed by locus: A, B, C, DRB1 and DQB1 were typed in about 629-630 donors, DQA1 in roughly 500, DPA1 in 600 to 610, and DPB1 in around 490. Several DR-DQ haplotypes were handled as single units for association and clustering, since linkage in the cohort was strong. Among a few hundred genotyped donors of the cohort, an average of approximately 240,000 unique TCR beta nucleotide sequences were sequenced per donor, roughly 18% of them non-productive.

This clone was counted between two and nine times. There is no known antigen for this receptor. No qualities accompany the bases; no much larger clone lies one base away. The cohort was made up of around 720 healthy bone marrow donors. Cohort members were all nominally healthy when sampled, although unrecorded immune exposures were likely present. The donor was CMV seronegative and was included in the group of 352 seronegative cohort members. A peripheral blood sample was provided by each donor, and peripheral blood mononuclear cells were used for TCR beta sequencing. Genomic DNA extraction from the blood cell samples was performed with the Qiagen DNeasy Blood Extraction Kit. The investigation overall reported the following: In a later analysis, HLA-associated TCR beta chains showed more clonal expansion and lower generation probabilities than non-associated chains that were equally common. Correlated functional status among segregating V segments might reflect linkage disequilibrium, but an unknown experimental factor could not be ruled out. When HLA alleles, especially DR and DQ, strongly co-occurred, TCR associations were difficult to assign to individual alleles. Because HLA typing was unavailable for some donors at each locus, only the typed subset was used in association tests. A total of some 180 TCR beta chains were listed by the study as associated with cytomegalovirus. Broadly in line with IMGT annotations, most TCR beta V segments showed up in productive rearrangements about 87% or about 30% of the time in an earlier analysis of some 590 of the donors. According to a later genetic analysis, donors in an Asian-associated ancestry cluster had fewer N-insertions in productive TCRs than the approximately 610-donor mean. A cluster of highly shared sequence variants was judged likely to be a technical artifact of the sequencing pipeline. According to a later analysis, most CMV-associated TCR beta chains appeared to be HLA-restricted, and the HLA associations seemed to be driven largely by CMV exposure. Only TCR beta chains were sequenced in this cohort, and the absence of alpha or paired-chain data limited detectable features. In a later analysis, TCR association rates were found to vary across HLA loci, with the most associated TCRs seen for DRB1 alleles and the fewest for HLA-C alleles. Several of the top co-occurrence clusters appeared to be linked to parvovirus B19, influenza, CMV and Epstein-Barr virus, according to a later analysis. A further reported finding was that TCR beta sequences accurately predicted the HLA-A and HLA-B alleles for most subjects in the first cohort. In vitro tests confirmed that a few of the cytomegalovirus-associated TCR beta chains recognize cytomegalovirus antigens. Specific HLA alleles were associated with 15,000 to 20,000 TCR beta sequences at a false discovery rate of 0.05 in a later analysis. In a later genetic analysis, a missense DCLRE1C variant was associated with V-gene and J-gene trimming of TCR beta chains, and the association was replicated in an independent cohort. Roughly uniform sequencing depth across donors was assumed in presence/absence analyses, although this assumption may not hold. The authors suggested that the approach could potentially be generalized to other disease states and immunological phenotypes. Most TCR sequences were seen in very few donors, while some public TCRs were found in many individuals. For the cohort, immune exposure information was limited to CMV serostatus. Some IMGT-functional V segments, including TRBV6-2 and TRBV6-3, could not be distinguished by the 87-base-pair reads and were therefore excluded. The classifier was reported to diagnose cytomegalovirus status with high specificity and sensitivity in both the original and validation cohorts. The earlier analysis of fewer than 750 of the donors excluded about 16 rarely observed V segments, including chromosome 9 orphons, because counts were too low.

Libraries were built with the immunoSEQ multiplex PCR assay. For the multiplex PCR, a mixture combining 60 forward primers for TCR Vbeta segments and 13 reverse primers for TCR Jbeta segments was used. The CDR3 region of rearranged TCR beta genes was amplified from genomic DNA with a multiplex PCR assay. The amplified TCR beta libraries were sequenced on the Illumina HiSeq System as 87-base-pair reads. Turning to the authors' computational methods: A later analysis counted approximately 76 million unique TCR beta chains across the 666 repertoires, and some 12 million of these chains were shared by at least two donors. A nearest-neighbor algorithm error-corrected the raw reads and collapsed the reads into unique sequences, merging closely related sequences to remove PCR and sequencing errors. V, D and J gene segments were assigned by aligning CDR3 sequences to IMGT reference sequences. Each retained sequence needed at least a six-nucleotide match to both a V gene segment and a J gene segment. Rearrangements were classified as productive when the CDR3 lacked stop codons and remained in frame with V and J, and all other rearrangements were classified as non-productive. CDR3 was defined according to IMGT convention as the region running from the second conserved V-encoded cysteine to the conserved J-encoded phenylalanine. The earlier analysis of about 610 of the donors excluded sequences that lacked an unambiguous match to a single V gene segment. In an earlier analysis of a few hundred of the donors, V segments were called functional above 56.7% productive rearrangements and were called segregating when the between-donor standard deviation exceeded 5%. A statistical classification framework was built to diagnose cytomegalovirus status from the catalog of TCR beta chain sequences. A later analysis assigned V and J genes by comparing TCR nucleotide sequences with IMGT/GENE-DB human TR gene sequences. Using the TCRdist pipeline, a later analysis assigned CDR3 sequences along with most-parsimonious VDJ recombination scenarios. In a later analysis, each TCR beta chain was defined by its CDR3 amino acid sequence together with its V-gene family, and reads without a unique V-gene family were excluded. To address suspected cross-contamination and a sequencing artifact, a later analysis removed 592 highly shared, low-generation-probability nucleotide sequences. For each public chain, a later analysis derived a clonal expansion index from normalized ranks of inferred template counts within each repertoire. In a later analysis, generation probabilities were computed with a VDJ recombination model fitted to out-of-frame rearrangements, and the resulting probabilities were checked against IGoR. In a later analysis, TCR-TCR, TCR-HLA and TCR-CMV co-occurrence was scored with hypergeometric tests, and a repertoire-size bias correction was applied to TCR pairs. In a later analysis, false discovery rates were estimated by permuting HLA or CMV assignments 20 times. In a later analysis, co-occurring TCRs were grouped with DBSCAN, and TCRdist sequence similarity was added when clustering was performed within HLA-allele-positive subsets. Repertoires with fewer than 30,000 or more than 120,000 public chains, plus five repertoires with anomalous nucleotide sharing, were excluded from co-occurrence clustering. The table was pulled from immuneACCESS by TCRdb, which kept in-frame rearrangements only. Such tables lose some clones; where checked, under half of the loss comes from unresolved V genes, and the rest has no known cause. V, J and clone size are taken as reported in that table, and D and trimming were inferred from the DNA itself. For this sample the table gives 150,000 to 200,000 clones, of which approximately 74% were detected only once. The ten largest clones add up to 2.8% of the sample.

CDR3 length: 16 amino acids, cysteine to phenylalanine. The read is trimmed to its CDR3 DNA, 48 bases read in frame from base 1. V lost 1 base and J lost 7 bases, and the count of bases not matched to a germline gene is 5. The CDR1 and CDR2 encoded by the germline V gene are SGHTA and FQGTGA. Recombination joined TRBV7-3 with TRBJ2-2; 11 central bases correspond to TRBD1. The sequence came from a woman aged 25 to 45 in good health and CMV-seronegative. Sequencing was done on a sample of PBMCs. The encoded CDR3 is CASSLSGQGAGGELFF. The sequence in DNA is TGTGCCAGCAGCTTAAGCGGACAGGGGGCTGGCGGGGAGCTGTTTTTT.